These T cell receptor beta chains were read from a single sample in a study of blood T cell repertoires in COVID-19. Profiled with immunoSEQ multiplex PCR; TCRdb holds only in-frame clones, not every one. The sample includes some 70,000 clones, over 80% seen only once; the top ten take more than 6.5%. The material sequenced was peripheral blood. These receptors came from a woman of 80 years or more with active COVID-19. Each CDR3 is given without its conserved first and last residue. Each record gives: D gene, J gene, V gene, CDR3 protein. A D gene is named only where the DNA matches it firmly.

D gene: TRBD2
J gene: TRBJ2-3
V gene: TRBV10-3
CDR3 protein: AISESSGEGDTQY

D gene: .
J gene: TRBJ2-3
V gene: TRBV6-6
CDR3 protein: ASSPLAYTQY

D gene: .
J gene: TRBJ2-2
V gene: TRBV29-1
CDR3 protein: SVAEGGTSTGELF

D gene: .
J gene: TRBJ2-5
V gene: TRBV4-3
CDR3 protein: ASSQDRQLRPETQY

D gene: .
J gene: TRBJ1-6
V gene: TRBV6-9
CDR3 protein: ASSYSGAKTVNSPLH

D gene: .
J gene: TRBJ2-1
V gene: TRBV3-1/TRBV3-2
CDR3 protein: ASTYNNEQF

D gene: .
J gene: TRBJ2-5
V gene: TRBV10-3
CDR3 protein: AISESTLSGLAPQY

D gene: TRBD2
J gene: TRBJ2-2
V gene: TRBV9
CDR3 protein: ASSDGLAGTGELF

D gene: TRBD2
J gene: TRBJ2-3
V gene: TRBV19
CDR3 protein: ASSILGSTSGRDTQY

D gene: TRBD2
J gene: TRBJ2-5
V gene: TRBV7-9
CDR3 protein: ASRTRTSGGTQY

D gene: .
J gene: TRBJ2-1
V gene: TRBV7-2
CDR3 protein: ASSLESSRGNEQF

D gene: TRBD2
J gene: TRBJ2-5
V gene: TRBV7-9
CDR3 protein: ASSLTQAGMETQY

D gene: TRBD2
J gene: TRBJ2-4
V gene: TRBV4-3
CDR3 protein: ASSVDSGSINIQY

D gene: .
J gene: TRBJ2-7
V gene: TRBV12-3/TRBV12-4
CDR3 protein: ASSYRSYEQY

D gene: TRBD1
J gene: TRBJ2-7
V gene: TRBV29-1
CDR3 protein: SVPGQGDYEQY

D gene: TRBD2
J gene: TRBJ2-1
V gene: TRBV11-2
CDR3 protein: ASSKSGREVDEQF

D gene: TRBD2
J gene: TRBJ2-3
V gene: TRBV7-3
CDR3 protein: ASSLWSGKADTQY

D gene: .
J gene: TRBJ1-1
V gene: TRBV6-2/TRBV6-3
CDR3 protein: ASSYSIRGTEAF

D gene: TRBD1
J gene: TRBJ1-4
V gene: TRBV15
CDR3 protein: ATRGQGSEKLF

D gene: TRBD1
J gene: TRBJ2-7
V gene: TRBV6-6
CDR3 protein: ASSYSQGYEQY

D gene: .
J gene: TRBJ2-5
V gene: TRBV7-9
CDR3 protein: ASSLALVGEETQY

D gene: .
J gene: TRBJ1-1
V gene: TRBV5-4
CDR3 protein: ASSGTQNTEAF

D gene: .
J gene: TRBJ2-7
V gene: TRBV3-1/TRBV3-2
CDR3 protein: ASSPGNAGQY

D gene: .
J gene: TRBJ2-7
V gene: TRBV27
CDR3 protein: ASSSLIVYEQY

D gene: .
J gene: TRBJ2-5
V gene: TRBV5-1
CDR3 protein: ASSLGRAYQETQY

D gene: .
J gene: TRBJ1-2
V gene: TRBV28
CDR3 protein: ASRPPQNYGYT

D gene: .
J gene: TRBJ2-5
V gene: TRBV2
CDR3 protein: ASCPDTRYQETQY

D gene: .
J gene: TRBJ1-5
V gene: TRBV9
CDR3 protein: ASSVAGSNQPQH

D gene: TRBD1
J gene: TRBJ1-2
V gene: TRBV27
CDR3 protein: ASSAGAGGDVYGYT

D gene: .
J gene: TRBJ2-2
V gene: TRBV28
CDR3 protein: ASSLPLANTGELF

D gene: .
J gene: TRBJ2-3
V gene: TRBV5-1
CDR3 protein: ASRRAGITDTQY

D gene: TRBD1
J gene: TRBJ1-2
V gene: TRBV27
CDR3 protein: ASSLSGVQGAGGYT

D gene: TRBD2
J gene: TRBJ2-1
V gene: TRBV7-3
CDR3 protein: ASSPFRLAGGKWDEQF

D gene: TRBD2
J gene: TRBJ2-5
V gene: TRBV25-1
CDR3 protein: ASILTSGAVQETQY

D gene: .
J gene: TRBJ2-7
V gene: TRBV7-2
CDR3 protein: ASSLSGDSYEQY

D gene: TRBD2
J gene: TRBJ2-1
V gene: TRBV19
CDR3 protein: ASNGGRGEQF

D gene: TRBD1
J gene: TRBJ2-1
V gene: TRBV5-8
CDR3 protein: ASSLWQGAYNEQF

D gene: TRBD1
J gene: TRBJ2-5
V gene: TRBV18
CDR3 protein: ASSPLQGETQY

D gene: TRBD1
J gene: TRBJ2-3
V gene: TRBV24-1
CDR3 protein: ATGDRRLTDTQY

D gene: .
J gene: TRBJ2-7
V gene: TRBV19
CDR3 protein: ASSLGQGFGEQY

D gene: TRBD2
J gene: TRBJ2-7
V gene: TRBV7-2
CDR3 protein: ASSLSDLAGAYEQY

D gene: .
J gene: TRBJ2-3
V gene: TRBV9
CDR3 protein: ASSVRDFTDTQY

D gene: TRBD2
J gene: TRBJ2-1
V gene: TRBV6-5
CDR3 protein: ASRPGTRGDGEQF

D gene: .
J gene: TRBJ1-4
V gene: TRBV28
CDR3 protein: ASTAQGREKLF

D gene: TRBD2
J gene: TRBJ2-7
V gene: TRBV4-2
CDR3 protein: ASSHTGLAGRYEQY

D gene: TRBD2
J gene: TRBJ2-7
V gene: TRBV5-4
CDR3 protein: ASSLGLAGEEQY

D gene: .
J gene: TRBJ2-1
V gene: TRBV27
CDR3 protein: ASSSELQRVYNEQF

D gene: .
J gene: TRBJ2-3
V gene: TRBV7-3
CDR3 protein: ASSLTGGSDTQY

D gene: .
J gene: TRBJ2-2
V gene: TRBV5-4
CDR3 protein: ASSSSDYFGELF

D gene: TRBD2
J gene: TRBJ2-2
V gene: TRBV5-4
CDR3 protein: ASSLVPAGVETGELF